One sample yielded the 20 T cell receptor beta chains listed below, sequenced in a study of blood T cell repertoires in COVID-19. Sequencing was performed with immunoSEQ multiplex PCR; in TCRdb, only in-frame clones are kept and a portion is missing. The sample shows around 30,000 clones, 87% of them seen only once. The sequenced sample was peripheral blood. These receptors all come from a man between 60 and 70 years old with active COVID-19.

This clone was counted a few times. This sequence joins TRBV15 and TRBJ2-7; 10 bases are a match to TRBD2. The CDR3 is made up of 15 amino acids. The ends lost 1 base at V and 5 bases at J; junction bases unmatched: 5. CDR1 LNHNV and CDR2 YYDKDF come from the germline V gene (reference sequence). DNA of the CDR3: TGTGCCACCAGCAGAGGGGCTAGCGGGAGCAACGAGCAGTACTTC. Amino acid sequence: CATSRGASGSNEQYF.

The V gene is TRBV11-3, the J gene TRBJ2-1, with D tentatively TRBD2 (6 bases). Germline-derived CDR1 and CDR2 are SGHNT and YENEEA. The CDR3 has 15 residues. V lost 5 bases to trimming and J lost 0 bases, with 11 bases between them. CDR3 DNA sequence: TGTGCCAGCAGCCTTTGGGGGGACTCCTACAATGAGCAGTTCTTC. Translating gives CASSLWGDSYNEQFF.

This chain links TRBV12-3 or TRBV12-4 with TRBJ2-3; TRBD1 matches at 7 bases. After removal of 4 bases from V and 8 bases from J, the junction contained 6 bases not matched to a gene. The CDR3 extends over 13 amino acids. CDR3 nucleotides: TGTGCCAGCAGTTCGCAAAACAGGGGTACGCAGTATTTT. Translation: CASSSQNRGTQYF.

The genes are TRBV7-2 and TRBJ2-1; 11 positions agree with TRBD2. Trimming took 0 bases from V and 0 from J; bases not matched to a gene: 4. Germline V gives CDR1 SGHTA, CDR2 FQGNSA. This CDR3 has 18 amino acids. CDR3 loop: CASSLAASGGSSYNEQFF. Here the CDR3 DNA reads TGTGCCAGCAGCTTAGCGGCTAGCGGGGGGAGCTCCTACAATGAGCAGTTCTTC.

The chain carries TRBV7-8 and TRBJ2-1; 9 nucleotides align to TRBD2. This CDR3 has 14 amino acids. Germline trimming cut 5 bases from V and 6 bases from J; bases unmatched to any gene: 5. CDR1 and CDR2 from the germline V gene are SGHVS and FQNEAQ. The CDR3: CASSLRLAANEQFF. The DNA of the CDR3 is TGTGCCAGCAGCCTGAGACTAGCGGCCAATGAGCAGTTCTTC.

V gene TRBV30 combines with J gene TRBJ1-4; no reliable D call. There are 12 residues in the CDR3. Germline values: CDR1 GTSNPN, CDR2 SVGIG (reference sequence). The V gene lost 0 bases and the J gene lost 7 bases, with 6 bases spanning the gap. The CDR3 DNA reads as TGTGCCTGGAGTGTACGGGTTGAAAAACTGTTTTTT. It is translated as CAWSVRVEKLFF. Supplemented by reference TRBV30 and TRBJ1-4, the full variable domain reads SQTIHQWPATLVQPVGSPLSLECTVEGTSNPNLYWYRQAAGRGLQLLFYSVGIGQISSEVPQNLSASRPQDRQFILSSKKLLLSDSGFYLCAWSVRVEKLFFGSGTQLSVL.

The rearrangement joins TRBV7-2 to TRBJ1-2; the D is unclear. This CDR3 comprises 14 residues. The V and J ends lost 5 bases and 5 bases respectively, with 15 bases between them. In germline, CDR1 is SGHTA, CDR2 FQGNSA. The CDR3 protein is CASSPAQTTYGYTF. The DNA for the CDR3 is TGTGCCAGCAGCCCTGCCCAGACTACATATGGCTACACCTTC.

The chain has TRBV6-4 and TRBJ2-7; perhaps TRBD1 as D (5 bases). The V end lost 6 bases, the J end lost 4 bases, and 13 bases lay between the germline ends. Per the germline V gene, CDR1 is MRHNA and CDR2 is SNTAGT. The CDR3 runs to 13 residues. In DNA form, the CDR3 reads TGTGCCAGCAGCAGGGTAAGGCCTTACGAGCAGTACTTC. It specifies CASSRVRPYEQYF.

The chain's CDR3 is CASSSGRQGVETQYF. CDR3 nucleotide sequence: TGTGCCAGCAGTTCGGGGCGACAGGGGGTTGAGACCCAGTACTTC. The chain carries TRBV28 and TRBJ2-5; 9 bases match TRBD1. Per the germline V gene, CDR1 is MDHEN and CDR2 is SYDVKM. Unmatched junction bases numbered 8, after V lost 4 bases and J lost 5 bases. CDR3 length equals 15 residues. The full variable domain, rest sourced from reference TRBV28 and TRBJ2-5, is DVKVTQSSRYLVKRTGEKVFLECVQDMDHENMFWYRQDPGLGLRLIYFSYDVKMKEKGDIPEGYSVSREKKERFSLILESASTNQTSMYLCASSSGRQGVETQYFGPGTRLLVL.

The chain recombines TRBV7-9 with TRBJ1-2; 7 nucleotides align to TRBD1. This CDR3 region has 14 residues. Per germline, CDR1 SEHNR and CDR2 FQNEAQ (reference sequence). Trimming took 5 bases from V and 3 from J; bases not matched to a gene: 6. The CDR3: CASSLRDSDYGYTF. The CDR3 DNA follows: TGTGCCAGCAGCCTTCGGGACAGCGACTATGGCTACACCTTC.

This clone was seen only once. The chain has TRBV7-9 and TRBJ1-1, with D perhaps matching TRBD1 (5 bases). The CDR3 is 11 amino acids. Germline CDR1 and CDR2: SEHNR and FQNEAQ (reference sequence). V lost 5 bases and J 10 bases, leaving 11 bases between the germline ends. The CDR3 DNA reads TGTGCCAGCAGCCCGTCAGGGCGAGCTTTCTTT. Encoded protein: CASSPSGRAFF. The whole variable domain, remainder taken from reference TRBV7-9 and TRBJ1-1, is DTGVSQNPRHKITKRGQNVTFRCDPISEHNRLYWYRQTLGQGPEFLTYFQNEAQLEKSRLLSDRFSAERPKGSFSTLEIQRTEQGDSAMYLCASSPSGRAFFGQGTRLTVV.

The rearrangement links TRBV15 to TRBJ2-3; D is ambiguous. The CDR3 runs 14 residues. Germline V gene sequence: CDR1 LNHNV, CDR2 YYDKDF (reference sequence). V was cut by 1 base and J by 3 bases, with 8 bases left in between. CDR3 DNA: TGTGCCACCAGCAGAGGAGGCTATACAGATACGCAGTATTTT. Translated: CATSRGGYTDTQYF.

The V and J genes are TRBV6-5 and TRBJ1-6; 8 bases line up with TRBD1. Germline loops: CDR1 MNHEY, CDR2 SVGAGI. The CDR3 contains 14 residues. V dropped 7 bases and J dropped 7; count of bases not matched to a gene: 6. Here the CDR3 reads CASTRQGSNSPLHF. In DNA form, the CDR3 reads TGTGCCAGCACCCGACAGGGGAGCAATTCACCCCTCCACTTT.

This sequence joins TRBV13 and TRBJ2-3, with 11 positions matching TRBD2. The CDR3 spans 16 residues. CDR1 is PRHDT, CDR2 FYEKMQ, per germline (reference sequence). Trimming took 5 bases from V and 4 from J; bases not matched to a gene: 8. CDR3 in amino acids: CASSPISSGRADTQYF. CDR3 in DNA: TGTGCCAGCAGCCCGATAAGTAGCGGGAGGGCAGATACGCAGTATTTT.

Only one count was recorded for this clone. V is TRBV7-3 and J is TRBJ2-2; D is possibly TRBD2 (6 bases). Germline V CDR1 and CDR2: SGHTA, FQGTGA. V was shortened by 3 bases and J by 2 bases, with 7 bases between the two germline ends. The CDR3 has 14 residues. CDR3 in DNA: TGTGCCAGCAGCTTGGACTACAACACCGGGGAGCTGTTTTTT. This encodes CASSLDYNTGELFF.

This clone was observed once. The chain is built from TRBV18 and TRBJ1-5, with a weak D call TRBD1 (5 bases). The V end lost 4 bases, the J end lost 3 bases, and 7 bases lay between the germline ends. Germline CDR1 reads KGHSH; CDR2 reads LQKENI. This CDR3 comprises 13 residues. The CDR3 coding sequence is TGTGCCAGCTCACAGACAGACAATCAGCCCCAGCATTTT. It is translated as CASSQTDNQPQHF. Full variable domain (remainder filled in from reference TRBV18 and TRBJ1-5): NAGVMQNPRHLVRRRGQEARLRCSPMKGHSHVYWYRQLPEEGLKFMVYLQKENIIDESGMPKERFSAEFPKEGPSILRIQQVVRGDSAAYFCASSQTDNQPQHFGDGTRLSIL.

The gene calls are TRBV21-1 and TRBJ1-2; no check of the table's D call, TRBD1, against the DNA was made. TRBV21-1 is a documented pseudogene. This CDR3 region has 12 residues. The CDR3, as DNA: TGTGCCAGCAGCAAAGGGATGGGGCCAGGGGCCTTC. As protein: CASSKGMGPGAF.

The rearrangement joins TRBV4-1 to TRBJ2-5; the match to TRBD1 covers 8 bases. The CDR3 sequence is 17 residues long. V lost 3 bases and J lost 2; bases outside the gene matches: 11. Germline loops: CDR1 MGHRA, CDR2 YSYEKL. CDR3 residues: CASSQTPSGTGQETQYF. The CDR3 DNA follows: TGCGCCAGCAGCCAGACCCCTAGTGGGACAGGTCAAGAGACCCAGTACTTC.

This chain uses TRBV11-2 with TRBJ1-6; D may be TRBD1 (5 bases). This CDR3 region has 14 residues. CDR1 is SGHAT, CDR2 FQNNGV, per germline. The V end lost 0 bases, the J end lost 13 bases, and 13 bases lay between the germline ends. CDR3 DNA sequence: TGTGCCAGCAGCTTAGAGGCAGGGATCGTTCCCCTCCACTTT. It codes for CASSLEAGIVPLHF.

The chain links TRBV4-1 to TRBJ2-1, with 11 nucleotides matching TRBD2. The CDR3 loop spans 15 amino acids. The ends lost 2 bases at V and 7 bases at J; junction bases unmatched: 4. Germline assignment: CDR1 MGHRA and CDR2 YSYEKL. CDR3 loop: CASSQLAGGLNEQFF. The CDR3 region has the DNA TGCGCCAGCAGCCAACTAGCGGGAGGCTTAAATGAGCAGTTCTTC.